The sequence of this T cell receptor (beta chain) was determined in a study of blood T cell repertoires in COVID-19. Study context: Whether acute or convalescent, the COVID-19 samples came from the United States, Italy and Spain. From T cells, B-cell-depleted T cells, or PBMCs came the material, which was cDNA or gDNA.

V was cut by 1 base and J by 1 base, with 7 bases left in between. Germline CDR1 LGHDT, CDR2 YNNKEL (reference sequence). The CDR3 extends over 14 amino acids. Original handling: It was from reference gene primer amplification that nucleated cell counts were estimated. Assay: immunoSEQ multiplex PCR; the TCRdb copy retains only in-frame clones and omits some. That table is the source of V, J and clone size, and D and trimming were worked out from the DNA. The sample yields some 290,000 clones, around 78% seen once. This clonotype was sampled from a man aged 55 to 70 who had recovered from COVID-19. This chain uses TRBV3-1 (or the pseudogene TRBV3-2) with TRBJ1-1; no reliable D call. The sample was peripheral blood. Written as DNA, the CDR3 is TGTGCCAGCAGCCAAGGGCAGGCGAACACTGAAGCTTTCTTT. It specifies CASSQGQANTEAFF.